The clone carrying this T cell receptor (beta chain) was picked up a small number of times. Its antigen is not known. Germline-derived CDR1 and CDR2 are SGHTA and FQGNSA. The V end lost 1 base, the J end lost 3 bases, and 13 bases lay between the germline ends. This CDR3 has 15 amino acids. These data originate in a study of blood T cells in healthy people across ages. Findings and caveats of the study: Observed TCR beta diversity per million T cells went down as age went up. This fall followed a roughly linear course with age.

Sample-barcoded 5' priming and a J-beta primer mix drove a second PCR of about 6 to 12 cycles. Each of the samples gave a minimum of 3 million paired-end reads that contained CDR3. Each CDR3 protein gets one entry after TCRdb re-called the 5' RACE reads with MiXCR. The data hold about 1.5 million distinct CDR3 sequences, with 35% to 45% observed a single time. The V call is TRBV7-2, the J call TRBJ2-7; D might be TRBD1 (5 bases). The sequenced material came from blood. The clonotype was recovered from a woman under 30 in good health. The CDR3 bases are TGTGCCAGCAGCTTAGGTGTAGGGGCCTACTACGAGCAGTACTTC. It is translated as CASSLGVGAYYEQYF.